The T cell receptor beta chain described here comes from a study of blood T cell repertoires in COVID-19. Here immunoSEQ multiplex PCR was the method, and the copy in TCRdb shows in-frame clones only, minus some. The sample includes a few hundred thousand clones, around 83% of them seen just once. V shed 12 bases and J 4 bases; nucleotides not matched to a gene: 13. From germline, CDR1 is KGHDR and CDR2 SFDVKD. This CDR3 is 15 amino acids long. Input material: peripheral blood. The chain couples TRBV24-1 to TRBJ2-1; 8 bases line up with TRBD1. This sequence was found in a woman aged 50 to 60 with acute or convalescent COVID-19. The CDR3: CAVYRDRTLYNEQFF. The DNA for the CDR3 is TGTGCCGTCTACCGGGACAGGACCCTGTACAATGAGCAGTTCTTC.